This record concerns one TCR beta chain sequence. The data were taken from a study of cytomegalovirus exposure and HLA in healthy donors. 13 Jbeta primers and 60 Vbeta primers were used for the PCR. This table comes from immunoSEQ multiplex PCR, and its TCRdb copy is limited to in-frame clones, with some not included. The sample records roughly 120,000 clones, 80% being singletons. The V end lost 3 bases, the J end lost 2 bases, and 7 bases lay between the germline ends. CDR3 length: 14 residues. Germline loops: CDR1 ENHRY, CDR2 SYGVKD. The V call is TRBV10-3, the J call TRBJ2-2; D is unresolved. The receptor comes from a young man in good health and CMV-seronegative. The sample was PBMCs. DNA of the CDR3: TGTGCCATCAGTGATGAGACAAACACCGGGGAGCTGTTTTTT. Residues: CAISDETNTGELFF.